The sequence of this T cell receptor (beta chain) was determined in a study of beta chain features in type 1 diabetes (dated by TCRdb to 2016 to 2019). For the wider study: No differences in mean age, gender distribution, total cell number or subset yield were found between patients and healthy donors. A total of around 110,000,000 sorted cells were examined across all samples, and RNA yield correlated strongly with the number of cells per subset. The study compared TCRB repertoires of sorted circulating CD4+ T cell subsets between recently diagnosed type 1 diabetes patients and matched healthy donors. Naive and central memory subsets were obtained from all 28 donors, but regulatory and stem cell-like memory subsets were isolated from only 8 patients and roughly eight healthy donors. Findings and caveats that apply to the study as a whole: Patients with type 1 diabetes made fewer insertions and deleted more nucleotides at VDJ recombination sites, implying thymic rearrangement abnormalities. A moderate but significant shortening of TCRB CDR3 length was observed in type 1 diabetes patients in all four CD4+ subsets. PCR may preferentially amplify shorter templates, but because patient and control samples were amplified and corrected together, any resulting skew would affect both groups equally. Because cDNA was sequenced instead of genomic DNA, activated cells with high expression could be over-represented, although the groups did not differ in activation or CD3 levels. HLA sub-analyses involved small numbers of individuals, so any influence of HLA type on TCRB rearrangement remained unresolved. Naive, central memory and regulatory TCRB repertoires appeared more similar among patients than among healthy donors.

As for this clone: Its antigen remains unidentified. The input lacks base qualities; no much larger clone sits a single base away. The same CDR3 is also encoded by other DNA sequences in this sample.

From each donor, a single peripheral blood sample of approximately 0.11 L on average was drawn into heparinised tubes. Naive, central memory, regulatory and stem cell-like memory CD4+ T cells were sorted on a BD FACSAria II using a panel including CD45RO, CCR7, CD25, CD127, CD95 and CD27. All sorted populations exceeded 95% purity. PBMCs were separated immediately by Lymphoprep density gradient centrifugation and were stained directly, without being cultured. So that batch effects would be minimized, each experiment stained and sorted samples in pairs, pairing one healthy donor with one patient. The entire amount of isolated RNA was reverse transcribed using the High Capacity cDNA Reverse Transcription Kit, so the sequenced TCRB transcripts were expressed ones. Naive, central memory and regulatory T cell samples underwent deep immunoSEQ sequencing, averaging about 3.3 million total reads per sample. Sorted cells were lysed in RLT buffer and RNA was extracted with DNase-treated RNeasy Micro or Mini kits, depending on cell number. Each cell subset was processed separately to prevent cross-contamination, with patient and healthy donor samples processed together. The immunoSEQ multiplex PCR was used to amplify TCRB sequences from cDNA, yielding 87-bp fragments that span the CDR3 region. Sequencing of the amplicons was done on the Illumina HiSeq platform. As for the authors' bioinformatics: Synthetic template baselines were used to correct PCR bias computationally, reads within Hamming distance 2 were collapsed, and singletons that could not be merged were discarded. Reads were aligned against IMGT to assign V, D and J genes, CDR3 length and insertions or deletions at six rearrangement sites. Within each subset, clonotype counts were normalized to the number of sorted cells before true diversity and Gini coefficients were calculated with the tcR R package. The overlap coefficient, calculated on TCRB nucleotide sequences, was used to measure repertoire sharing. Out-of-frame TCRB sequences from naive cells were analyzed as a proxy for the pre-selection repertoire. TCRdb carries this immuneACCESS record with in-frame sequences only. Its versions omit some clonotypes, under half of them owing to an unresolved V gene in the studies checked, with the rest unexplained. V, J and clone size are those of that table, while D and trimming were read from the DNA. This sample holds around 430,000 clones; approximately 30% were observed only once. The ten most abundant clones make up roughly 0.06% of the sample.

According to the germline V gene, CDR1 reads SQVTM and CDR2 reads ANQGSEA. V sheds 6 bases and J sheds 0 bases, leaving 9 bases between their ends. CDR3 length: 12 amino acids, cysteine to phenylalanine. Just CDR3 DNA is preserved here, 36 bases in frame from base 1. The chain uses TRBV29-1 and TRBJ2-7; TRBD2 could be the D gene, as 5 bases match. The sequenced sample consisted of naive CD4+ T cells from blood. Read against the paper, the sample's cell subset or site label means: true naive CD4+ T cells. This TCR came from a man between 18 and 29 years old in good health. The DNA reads TGCAGCGTAGGTCGGGACTCCTACGAGCAGTACTTC. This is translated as CSVGRDSYEQYF.